Shown below are 10 T cell receptor beta chains from a single sample sequenced in a study of graft-versus-host responses after intestinal transplantation. Measured with immunoSEQ multiplex PCR; TCRdb has only the in-frame clones, and not every one. This sample has under 20,000 clones, with about nine tenths found just once. Sequencing used PBMCs, obtained less than 240 days after intestinal transplant. The receptors derive from a human patient who received an intestinal transplant, so some T cells may come from the graft donor.

This chain uses TRBV10-3 with TRBJ2-1; perhaps TRBD2 as D (5 bases). CDR3 length: 13 residues. The V gene's germline CDR1 is ENHRY and CDR2 SYGVKD. The CDR3 DNA sequence: TGTGCATCGGGATCTCACGAGGACAATGAGCAGTTCTTC. Translating gives CASGSHEDNEQFF.

J is TRBJ1-3 and V is TRBV6-1; D is unclear. Germline values: CDR1 MNHNS, CDR2 SASEGT. Trimming removed 6 bases at V and 2 bases at J, with 5 bases between. This CDR3 spans 12 amino acids. In nucleotides, the CDR3 is TGTGCCAGCAGCCCGACTGGAAACACCATATATTTT. Protein: CASSPTGNTIYF.

The gene calls are TRBV6-5 and TRBJ1-6; D remains ambiguous. The CDR3 is made up of 16 amino acids. The ends were cut back, 3 bases at V and 6 bases at J, with 15 bases in the middle. Germline CDR1 reads MNHEY; CDR2 reads SVGAGI. The CDR3 spells CASSYNRPRLNSPLHF. In nucleotides, the CDR3 is TGTGCCAGCAGTTATAATCGGCCTCGGCTTAATTCACCCCTCCACTTT.

The chain's CDR3 is CASRKWSSGAQEQFF. In DNA, the CDR3 is TGTGCCAGCAGAAAGTGGTCTAGCGGGGCCCAAGAGCAGTTCTTC. The V call is TRBV2, the J call TRBJ2-1; 9 positions match TRBD2. J was trimmed by 10 bases and V by 6 bases; bases with no gene match: 13. From germline, CDR1 is SNHLY and CDR2 FYNNEI. CDR3 length equals 15 residues.

This clone has just a few counts. V is TRBV5-6 and J is TRBJ1-6; no clear D. CDR3 size: 15 residues. CDR1 is SGHDT and CDR2 is YYEEEE in the germline V gene. V was shortened by 1 base and J by 10 bases, with 15 bases between the two germline ends. For the CDR3, the DNA is TGTGCCAGCAGCTTGTCTTCACGGAGAGGCTCACCCCTCCACTTT. It yields the protein CASSLSSRRGSPLHF.

The chain uses TRBV29-1 and TRBJ1-1; no clear D. CDR1 is SQVTM and CDR2 is ANQGSEA in the germline V gene. The V end was cut by 4 bases, the J end by 3 bases, with 9 bases between. The CDR3 consists of 12 residues. The CDR3 loop reads CSVVGSHTEAFF. DNA for the CDR3: TGCAGCGTTGTTGGGAGTCACACTGAAGCTTTCTTT.

The CDR3 sequence is CASSLGSGTQETQYF. The DNA of the CDR3 is TGTGCCAGCAGCTTAGGTAGCGGTACCCAAGAGACCCAGTACTTC. The rearrangement uses TRBV7-9 and TRBJ2-5, with D tentatively TRBD2 (6 bases). The CDR3 extends over 15 amino acids. CDR1 and CDR2 from the germline V gene are SEHNR and FQNEAQ (reference sequence). V lost 1 base, J lost 1 base, and 10 bases lay in between.

This clone was counted a few times. As DNA, the CDR3 is TGTGCCAGCAGTCCTGACAGGGCGGGAGGAAACACCATATATTTT. Its protein is CASSPDRAGGNTIYF. The chain couples TRBV6-5 to TRBJ1-3; 7 nucleotides align to TRBD1. Germline CDR1 and CDR2: MNHEY and SVGAGI. The CDR3 covers 15 residues. The trim removed 5 bases at V and 4 bases at J, leaving 8 bases unmatched.

CDR3 sequence reads: CATSRVEFVGNTEAFF. For the CDR3, the DNA is TGTGCCACCAGCAGAGTAGAGTTTGTGGGGAACACTGAAGCTTTCTTT. This chain joins TRBV15 and TRBJ1-1; D call uncertain. CDR1 and CDR2 (germline): LNHNV, YYDKDF (reference sequence). The germline V and J ends were trimmed by 1 base and 1 base, with 13 bases remaining between them. The CDR3 has 16 amino acids.

The V gene is TRBV27, the J gene TRBJ2-2, with 8 positions matching TRBD1. Germline-derived CDR1 and CDR2 are MNHEY and SMNVEV (reference sequence). V dropped 6 bases and J dropped 1; count of bases not matched to a gene: 4. CDR3 size: 15 residues. The CDR3 protein is CASRPGTGNTGELFF. The DNA for the CDR3 is TGTGCCAGCAGACCCGGGACAGGGAACACCGGGGAGCTGTTTTTT.